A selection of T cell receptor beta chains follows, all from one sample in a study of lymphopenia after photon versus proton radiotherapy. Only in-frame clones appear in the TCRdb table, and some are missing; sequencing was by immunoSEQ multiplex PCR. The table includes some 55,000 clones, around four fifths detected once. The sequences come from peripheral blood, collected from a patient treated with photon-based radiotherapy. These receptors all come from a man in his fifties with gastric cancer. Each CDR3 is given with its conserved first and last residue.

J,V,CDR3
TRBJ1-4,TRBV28,CASSDSSTNEKLFF
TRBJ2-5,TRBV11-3,CASSPGQGPGETQYF
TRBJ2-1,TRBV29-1,CSAPVAGRNEQFF
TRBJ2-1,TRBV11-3,CASSLDQGNEQFF
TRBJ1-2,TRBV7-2,CASSPRDPANYGYTF
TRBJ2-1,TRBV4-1,CASSQDRYSGSSYNEQFF
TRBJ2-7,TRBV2,CASSDTGVRNEQYF
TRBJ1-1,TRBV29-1,CSVVDRDTEAFF
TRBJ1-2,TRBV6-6,CASSYEDNYGYTF
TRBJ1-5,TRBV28,CASSPRQILSNQPQHF
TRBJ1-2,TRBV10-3,CASGGLVYGYTF
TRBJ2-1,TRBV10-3,CAISDGYNEQFF
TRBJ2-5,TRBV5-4,CASSSGLAASYFFPETQYF
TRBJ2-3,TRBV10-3,CAISEPGTTDTQYF
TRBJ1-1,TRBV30,CAWSLRQGFFNTEAFF
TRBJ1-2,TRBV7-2,CASSSGQRIYGYTF
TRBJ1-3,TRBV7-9,CASRKNRAGEDTIYF
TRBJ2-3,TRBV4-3,CASSLKAGAGYTQYF
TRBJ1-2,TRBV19,CASSLREGSGYTF
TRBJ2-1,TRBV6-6,CASSFAPGTGGGQFF
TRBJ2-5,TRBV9,CASSPRTGDSVETQYF
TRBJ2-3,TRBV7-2,CASSLAQGTDTQYF
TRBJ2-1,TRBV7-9,CASSLRDLEQFF
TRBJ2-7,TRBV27,CASSSPGRGLGEQYF
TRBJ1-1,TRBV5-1,CASSPEGRPLNTEAFF
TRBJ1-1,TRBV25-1,CASSTYRGPEAFF
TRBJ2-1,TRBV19,CASSSGTSTLDEQFF
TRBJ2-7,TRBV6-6,CASTPGQAFHEQYF
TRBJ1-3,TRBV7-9,CASTSTGGRGNTIYF
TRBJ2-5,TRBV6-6,CASSPRGVPQETQYF
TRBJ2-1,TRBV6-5,CASSYRPGLDDDEQFF
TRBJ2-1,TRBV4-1,CASSQVDMLSYNEQFF
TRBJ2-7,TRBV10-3,CAISSGTGRDEQYF
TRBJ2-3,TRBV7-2,CASSSPGRLNTQYF
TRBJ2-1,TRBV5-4,CASSLAWLAGYNEQFF
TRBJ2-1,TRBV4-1,CASSHPGLSLPAGGPFF
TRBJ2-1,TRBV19,CASSTTEGGYNEQFF
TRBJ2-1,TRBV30,CAWSRRTGGNEQFF
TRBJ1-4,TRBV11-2,CASSPFNDEKLFF
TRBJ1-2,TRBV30,CAWTPGQGVYGYTF
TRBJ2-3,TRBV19,CASRRAGGPDTQYF
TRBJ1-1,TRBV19,CASSITLYNRGMNTEAFF